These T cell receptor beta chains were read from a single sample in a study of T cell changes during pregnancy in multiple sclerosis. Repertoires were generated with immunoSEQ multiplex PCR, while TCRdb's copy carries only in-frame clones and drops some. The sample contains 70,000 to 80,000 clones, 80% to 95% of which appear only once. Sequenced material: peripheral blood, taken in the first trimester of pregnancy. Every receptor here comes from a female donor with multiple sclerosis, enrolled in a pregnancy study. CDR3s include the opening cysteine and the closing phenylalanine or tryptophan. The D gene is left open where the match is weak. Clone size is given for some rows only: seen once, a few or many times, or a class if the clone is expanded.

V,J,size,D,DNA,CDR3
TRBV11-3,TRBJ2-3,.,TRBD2,TGTGCCAGCAGCTTAGGAAGGGCTAGCGGGAGACGCACAGATACGCAGTATTTT,CASSLGRASGRRTDTQYF
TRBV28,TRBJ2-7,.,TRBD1,TGTGCCAGCAGTTCCGGACAGGGGAGCTCCTACGAGCAGTACTTC,CASSSGQGSSYEQYF
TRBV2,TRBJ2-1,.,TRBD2,TGTGCCAGCACTGAAGTGGGACTAGCGGGGAGGGGTGAGCAGTTCTTC,CASTEVGLAGRGEQFF
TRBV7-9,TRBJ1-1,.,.,TGTGCCAGCAGCCACAAGGACAGATTGAACACTGAAGCTTTCTTT,CASSHKDRLNTEAFF
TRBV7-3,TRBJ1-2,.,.,TGTGCCAGCAGCTTAAAAGGGAGCGGGAGACGGCTACCTAACTATGGCTACACCTTC,CASSLKGSGRRLPNYGYTF
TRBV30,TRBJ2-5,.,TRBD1,TGTGCCTGGAGTCGTCTTAAGAGACAGGGCCAAGAGACCCAGTACTTC,CAWSRLKRQGQETQYF
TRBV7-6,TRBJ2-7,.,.,TGTGCCAGCAGCCTGTCGGGTACGTCTCCCTACGAGCAGTACTTC,CASSLSGTSPYEQYF
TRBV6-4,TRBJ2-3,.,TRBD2,TGTGCCAGCAGTGCCCTAGCGGGAGGGCCTGGTACGCAGTATTTT,CASSALAGGPGTQYF
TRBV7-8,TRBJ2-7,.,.,TGTGCCAGCAGCTCAACAACCGAGGCGTACGAGCAGTACTTC,CASSSTTEAYEQYF
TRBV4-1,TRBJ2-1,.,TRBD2,TGCACCAGCAGCCAAGATCTGGCGGGAGGCGGGGTAAGGGAGTTCTTC,CTSSQDLAGGGVREFF
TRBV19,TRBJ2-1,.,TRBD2,TGTGCCAGTAGTCCGGGACTAGCGGGGGAGGTCAGTTCCTACAATGAGCAGTTCTTC,CASSPGLAGEVSSYNEQFF
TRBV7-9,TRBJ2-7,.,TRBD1,TGTGCCAGCAGCGCAGGGCGGGACAGGGCCTACGAGCAGTACTTC,CASSAGRDRAYEQYF
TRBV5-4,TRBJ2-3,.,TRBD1,TGTGCCAGCAGCTACCACAGGGGGGCAGATACGCAGTATTTT,CASSYHRGADTQYF
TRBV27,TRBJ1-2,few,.,TGTGCCAGCAGTTCGGGGAAGCACTATGGCTACACCTTC,CASSSGKHYGYTF
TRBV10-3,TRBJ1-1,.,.,TGTGCCACCCAAGGGGGTTGGAACACTGAAGCTTTCTTT,CATQGGWNTEAFF
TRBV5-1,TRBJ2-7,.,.,TGCGCCAGCAGCGGGTCAGGTCCCTACGAGCAGTACTTC,CASSGSGPYEQYF
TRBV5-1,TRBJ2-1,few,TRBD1,TGCGCCAGCAGCCGCACCGGGACAGGGGTCCATGAGCAGTTCTTC,CASSRTGTGVHEQFF
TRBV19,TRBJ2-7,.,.,TGTGCCAGTGCCCTTGGTGGCGGAGACGAGCAGTACTTC,CASALGGGDEQYF
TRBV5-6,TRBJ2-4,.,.,TGTGCCAGCAGCCTGATTAGTTTTTTAAACATTCAGTACTTC,CASSLISFLNIQYF
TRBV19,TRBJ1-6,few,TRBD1,TGTGCCAGTAGTAAAACAGGGGGCGCAGATTCACCCCTCCACTTT,CASSKTGGADSPLHF
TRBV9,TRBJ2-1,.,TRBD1,TGTGCCAGCAGCGCCCGGACAGGGGGAATCCCTAGCCCCTACAATGAGCAGTTCTTC,CASSARTGGIPSPYNEQFF
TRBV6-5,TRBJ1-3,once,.,TGTGCCAGCAGTTACAACAGGGCGAGAGGAAACACCATATATTTT,CASSYNRARGNTIYF
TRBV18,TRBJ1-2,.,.,TGTGCCAGCTGGGCCGGAGGGAGAAACTATGGCTACACCTTC,CASWAGGRNYGYTF
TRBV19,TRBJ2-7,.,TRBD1,TGTGCCAGTAGTATGGGAGGGACAGGGCGTTACGAGCAGTACTTC,CASSMGGTGRYEQYF